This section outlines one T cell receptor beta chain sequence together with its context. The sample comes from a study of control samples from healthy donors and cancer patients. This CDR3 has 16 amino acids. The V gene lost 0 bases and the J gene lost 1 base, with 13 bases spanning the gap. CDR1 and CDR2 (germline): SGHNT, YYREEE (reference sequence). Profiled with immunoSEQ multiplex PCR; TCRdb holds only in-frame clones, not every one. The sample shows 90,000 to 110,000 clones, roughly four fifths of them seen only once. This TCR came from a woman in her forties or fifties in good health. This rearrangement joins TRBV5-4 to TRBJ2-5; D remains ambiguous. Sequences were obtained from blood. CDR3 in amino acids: CASSLGSGIVQETQYF. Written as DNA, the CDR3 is TGTGCCAGCAGCTTGGGGTCAGGTATCGTCCAAGAGACCCAGTACTTC.